One sample yielded the 17 T cell receptor beta chains listed below, sequenced in a study of shared clonotypes between healthy human individuals. The data were produced by immunoSEQ multiplex PCR, yet TCRdb's version contains in-frame clones alone and is incomplete. The sample holds about 510,000 clones; approximately 79% are singletons and the top ten take approximately 13%. Sequenced sample: PBMCs. The source of these receptors is a woman aged 40 to 49 in good health. Some clones in this sample may be carry-over from other donors' samples.

CDR3 DNA sequence: TGTGCCAGCAGTGGTCAGCTTAGCAATCAGCCCCAGCATTTT. This sequence encodes CASSGQLSNQPQHF. The V and J genes are TRBV6-1 and TRBJ1-5; D is ambiguous. V shed 4 bases and J shed 0 bases, with 7 bases lying between them. The germline V gene encodes CDR1 MNHNS and CDR2 SASEGT. This CDR3 contains 14 residues.

The CDR3, as DNA: TGTGCCAGCAGTTCCTACGACAGGGGAAACACCGGGGAGCTGTTTTTT. This encodes CASSSYDRGNTGELFF. The chain has TRBV27 and TRBJ2-2; 8 bases line up with TRBD1. The CDR3 is 16 amino acids. V trimming: 4 bases; J trimming: 2 bases; junction bases outside the gene matches: 6. CDR1 is MNHEY and CDR2 is SMNVEV in the germline V gene (reference sequence).

The J gene is TRBJ2-7, the V gene TRBV29-1, with D possibly TRBD2 on 6 matching bases. The germline V gene has CDR1 SQVTM and CDR2 ANQGSEA. V was clipped by 4 bases and J by 6 bases, with 19 bases between them. This CDR3 region has 14 residues. The CDR3 here is CSVAAGLRTGEQYF. CDR3 DNA sequence: TGCAGCGTTGCGGCGGGATTAAGAACGGGCGAGCAGTACTTC.

The chain couples TRBV6-7 to TRBJ2-1; D is possibly TRBD2 (6 bases). TRBV6-7 is filed as an ORF, its function uncertain. The CDR3 has 16 residues. V lost 2 bases, J lost 8 bases, and 19 bases lay in between. CDR3 sequence: CASSYTTWGERHEQFF. The CDR3 nucleotides are TGTGCCAGCAGTTACACGACCTGGGGGGAGAGGCATGAGCAGTTCTTC.

The rearrangement uses TRBV14 and TRBJ1-2; TRBD1 matches at 7 bases. The CDR3 runs 17 residues. V was pared by 1 base and J by 4 bases, with 12 bases of the junction left unmatched. The germline V gene encodes CDR1 SGHDN and CDR2 FVKESK. The CDR3 loop is CASSQGNDRVESYGYTF. As DNA, the CDR3 is TGTGCCAGCAGCCAAGGAAACGACAGGGTTGAATCCTATGGCTACACCTTC. The whole variable domain, remainder taken from reference TRBV14 and TRBJ1-2, is EAGVTQFPSHSVIEKGQTVTLRCDPISGHDNLYWYRRVMGKEIKFLLHFVKESKQDESGMPNNRFLAERTGGTYSTLKVQPAELEDSGVYFCASSQGNDRVESYGYTFGSGTRLTVV.

The rearrangement joins TRBV6-1 to TRBJ2-3; 8 bases line up with TRBD1. This CDR3 has 13 amino acids. V shed 2 bases, J shed 6 bases, and the junction held 1 base outside the gene matches. Germline CDR1 reads MNHNS; CDR2 reads SASEGT. The CDR3 region is CASSERTGDTQYF. CDR3 DNA sequence: TGTGCCAGCAGTGAACGGACAGGGGATACGCAGTATTTT.

The chain uses TRBV28 and TRBJ2-7; no definite D call. Trimming cost V 2 bases and J 4 bases, with 9 bases left between them. This CDR3 spans 13 amino acids. CDR1 and CDR2 (germline): MDHEN, SYDVKM. CDR3 in amino acids: CASSLSPSYEQYF. The CDR3 nucleotides read TGTGCCAGCAGTTTAAGCCCCAGTTACGAGCAGTACTTC.

The chain employs TRBV27 and TRBJ2-1; a weak D match, TRBD2 (6 bases). This CDR3 has 16 residues. Between the trimmed V and J ends, which lost 5 bases and 1 base, there was a span of 15 bases. The V gene's germline CDR1 is MNHEY and CDR2 SMNVEV (reference sequence). The CDR3 here is CASSPTGLPSYNEQFF. The CDR3 DNA follows: TGTGCCAGCAGTCCCACGGGACTTCCTTCCTACAATGAGCAGTTCTTC.

This clone came up a few times. The gene calls are TRBV15 and TRBJ1-1; D gene ambiguous. This CDR3 spans 13 amino acids. Germline-derived CDR1 and CDR2 are LNHNV and YYDKDF (reference sequence). The germline V and J ends were trimmed by 3 bases and 0 bases, with 5 bases remaining between them. This CDR3 reads CATSRTLNTEAFF. CDR3 coding DNA: TGTGCCACCAGCAGGACGTTGAACACTGAAGCTTTCTTT.

The chain recombines TRBV28 with TRBJ2-7; the D gene is possibly TRBD2 (5 bases). The V end lost 2 bases, the J end lost 2 bases, and 10 bases lay between the germline ends. The CDR3 runs to 14 residues. The germline gives CDR1 MDHEN, CDR2 SYDVKM. Written as DNA, the CDR3 is TGTGCCAGCAGTTTAGAGGGCAGCACCTACGAGCAGTACTTC. Translating gives CASSLEGSTYEQYF.

The V and J genes are TRBV18 and TRBJ1-3; D ambiguous. The germline V gene encodes CDR1 KGHSH and CDR2 LQKENI. V was pared by 4 bases and J by 3 bases, with 13 bases between. The CDR3 runs 15 residues. CDR3 residues: CASSLLPGLGNTIYF. The CDR3 DNA reads TGTGCCAGCTCACTCCTCCCTGGGCTTGGAAACACCATATATTTT.

V is TRBV5-6 and J is TRBJ1-2; 9 positions agree with TRBD1. Germline V gives CDR1 SGHDT, CDR2 YYEEEE. J gave up 6 bases and V 3 bases, and 3 bases lay outside the gene matches. The CDR3 is 13 residues long. The CDR3 DNA is TGTGCCAGCAGCTGGGACAGGGCAGATGGCTACACCTTC. Protein: CASSWDRADGYTF.

The table lists this clone with a few counts. The V gene is TRBV6-6, the J gene TRBJ2-3; D remains unclear. Germline V CDR1 and CDR2: MNHNY, SVGAGI (reference sequence). Trimming removed 6 bases from V and 0 bases from J, with 7 bases in between. This CDR3 is 13 amino acids long. CDR3 region: CASRGGSTDTQYF. In DNA, the CDR3 is TGTGCCAGCAGAGGCGGTAGCACAGATACGCAGTATTTT.

The chain joins TRBV7-6 to TRBJ2-1, with unresolved D. The germline V and J ends were trimmed by 1 base and 6 bases, with 10 bases remaining between them. CDR1 SGHVS and CDR2 FNYEAQ come from the germline V gene. The CDR3 consists of 14 residues. In DNA, the CDR3 is TGTGCCAGCAGCTTAGGGTACATGGGCAATGAGCAGTTCTTC. Translation gives CASSLGYMGNEQFF. The variable domain in full, with the rest retrieved from reference TRBV7-6 and TRBJ2-1, is GAGVSQSPRYKVTKRGQDVALRCDPISGHVSLYWYRQALGQGPEFLTYFNYEAQQDKSGLPNDRFSAERPEGSISTLTIQRTEQRDSAMYRCASSLGYMGNEQFFGPGTRLTVL.

This clone has a single count. The CDR3 here is CSVEGGLDWNADIQYF. The DNA of the CDR3 is TGCAGCGTTGAAGGGGGACTAGACTGGAATGCGGACATTCAGTACTTC. V is TRBV29-1 and J is TRBJ2-4, with 8 bases identical to TRBD2. This CDR3 has 16 amino acids. The germline gives CDR1 SQVTM, CDR2 ANQGSEA. The V and J ends lost 1 base and 8 bases, in that order; junction bases with no gene match: 13.

There are a few counts of this clone. The V gene is TRBV29-1, the J gene TRBJ2-7; unclear D gene. This CDR3 comprises 13 residues. Per the germline V gene, CDR1 is SQVTM and CDR2 is ANQGSEA. V was pared by 6 bases and J by 2 bases, with 14 bases between. The CDR3 region is CSVQRESTYEQYF. DNA for the CDR3: TGCAGCGTCCAAAGAGAATCTACCTACGAGCAGTACTTC.

The genes are TRBV7-8 and TRBJ2-1, with D perhaps TRBD1 (5 bases). V was shortened by 4 bases and J by 9 bases, with 22 bases between the two germline ends. The CDR3 sequence is 16 residues long. CDR1 and CDR2 (germline): SGHVS, FQNEAQ. The CDR3 here is CASSSSQGHQRPEQFF. DNA of the CDR3: TGTGCCAGCAGCTCCTCGCAGGGTCATCAACGCCCTGAGCAGTTCTTC.